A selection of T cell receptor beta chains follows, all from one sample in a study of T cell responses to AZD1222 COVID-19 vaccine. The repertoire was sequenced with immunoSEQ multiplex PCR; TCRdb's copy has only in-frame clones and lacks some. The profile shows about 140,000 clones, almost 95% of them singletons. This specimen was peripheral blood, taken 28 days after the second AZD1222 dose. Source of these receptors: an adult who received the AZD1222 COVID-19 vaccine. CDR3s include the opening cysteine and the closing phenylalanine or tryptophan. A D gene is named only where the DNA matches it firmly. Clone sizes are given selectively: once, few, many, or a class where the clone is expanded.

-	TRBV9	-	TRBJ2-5	CASSPGGHSQETQYF	TGTGCCAGCAGCCCCGGGGGACACTCACAAGAGACCCAGTACTTC
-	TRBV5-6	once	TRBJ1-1	CASSLSQNTEAFF	TGTGCCAGCAGCTTGAGTCAGAACACTGAAGCTTTCTTT
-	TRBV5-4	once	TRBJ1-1	CASSIRGNTEAFF	TGTGCCAGCAGCATAAGGGGGAACACTGAAGCTTTCTTT
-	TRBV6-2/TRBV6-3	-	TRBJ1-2	CASSFNPNYGYTF	TGTGCCAGCAGTTTTAACCCTAACTATGGCTACACCTTC
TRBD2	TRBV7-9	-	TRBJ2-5	CASSPGTSGKRRARETQYF	TGTGCCAGCAGCCCCGGGACTAGCGGGAAGCGGAGGGCACGAGAGACCCAGTACTTC
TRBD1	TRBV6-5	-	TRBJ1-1	CASHRGGNTEAFF	TGTGCCAGCCACAGGGGGGGGAACACTGAAGCTTTCTTT
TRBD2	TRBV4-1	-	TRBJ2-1	CASSPPGTSGANEQFF	TGCGCCAGCAGCCCGCCGGGGACTAGCGGGGCTAATGAGCAGTTCTTC
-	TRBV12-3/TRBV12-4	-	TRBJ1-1	CASSPVEAFF	TGTGCCAGCAGCCCGGTCGAAGCTTTCTTT
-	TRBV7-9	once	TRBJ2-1	CASSLGSNEQFF	TGTGCCAGCAGCTTAGGTTCCAATGAGCAGTTCTTC
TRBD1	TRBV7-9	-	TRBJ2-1	CASSLTQGDMNEQFF	TGTGCCAGCAGCTTAACACAGGGGGATATGAATGAGCAGTTCTTC
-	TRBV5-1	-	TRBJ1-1	CASSSGTPEAFF	TGCGCCAGCAGCTCAGGGACACCTGAAGCTTTCTTT
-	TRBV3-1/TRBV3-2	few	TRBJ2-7	CASSGGMREQYF	TGTGCCAGCAGCGGAGGGATGAGGGAGCAGTACTTC
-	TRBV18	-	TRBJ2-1	CASSPIAQHSYNEQFF	TGTGCCAGCTCACCAATAGCACAGCACTCCTACAATGAGCAGTTCTTC
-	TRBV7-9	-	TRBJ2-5	CASSRPLGWGETQYF	TGTGCCAGCAGCCGTCCACTAGGCTGGGGGGAGACCCAGTACTTC
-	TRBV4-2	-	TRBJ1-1	CASSRGTENTEAFF	TGTGCCAGCAGCCGCGGAACAGAGAACACTGAAGCTTTCTTT
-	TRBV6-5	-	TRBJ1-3	CASTSSGNTIYF	TGTGCCAGCACATCTTCTGGAAACACCATATATTTT
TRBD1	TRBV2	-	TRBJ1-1	CASTGQGENTEAFF	TGTGCCAGCACCGGACAGGGGGAGAACACTGAAGCTTTCTTT
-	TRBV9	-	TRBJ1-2	CASGGGYGYTF	TGTGCCAGCGGAGGGGGCTATGGCTACACCTTC
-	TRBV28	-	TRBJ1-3	CASSPRSTGNTIYF	TGTGCCAGCAGTCCCAGGAGCACTGGAAACACCATATATTTT
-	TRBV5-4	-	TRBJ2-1	CASSSRSGLSYNEQFF	TGTGCCAGCAGCTCCCGGTCGGGGTTATCCTACAATGAGCAGTTCTTC
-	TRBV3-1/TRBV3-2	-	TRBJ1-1	CASSPPTGRNTEAFF	TGTGCCAGCAGCCCCCCGACAGGAAGGAACACTGAAGCTTTCTTT
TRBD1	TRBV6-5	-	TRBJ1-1	CASSQRQGQDEAFF	TGTGCCAGCAGTCAGAGACAGGGTCAAGACGAAGCTTTCTTT
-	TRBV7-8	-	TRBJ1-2	CASSFRTDYGYTF	TGTGCCAGCAGCTTCCGGACGGACTATGGCTACACCTTC
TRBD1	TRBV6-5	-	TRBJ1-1	CASRKTGIETEAFF	TGTGCCAGCAGGAAGACAGGGATTGAAACTGAAGCTTTCTTT
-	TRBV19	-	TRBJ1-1	CASSGKGVFTEAFF	TGTGCCAGTAGCGGAAAGGGAGTTTTCACTGAAGCTTTCTTT
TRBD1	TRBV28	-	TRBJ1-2	CASSFFGRGAYGYTF	TGTGCCAGCAGTTTTTTTGGCAGGGGGGCCTATGGCTACACCTTC